This TCR beta chain is from a study of blood T cell repertoires in COVID-19. Profiled with immunoSEQ multiplex PCR; TCRdb holds only in-frame clones, not every one. This repertoire shows some 140,000 clones, about 80% found once; its top ten account for 25% to 30%. The V gene lost 6 bases and the J gene lost 5 bases, with 10 bases spanning the gap. The CDR3 length is 12 residues. The chain is built from TRBV12-3 or TRBV12-4 and TRBJ1-2, with a weak D call TRBD1 (5 bases). This TCR came from a woman in her sixties with acute or convalescent COVID-19. Sample: peripheral blood. CDR3 residues: CASRGDGYGYTF. CDR3 sequence (DNA): TGTGCCAGCAGAGGGGATGGATATGGCTACACCTTC.